Listed here are 14 T cell receptor beta chains from one sample, sequenced in a study of CD8+CD57+ T cells in acquired aplastic anemia. Profiling of TCR beta VDJ combinations and CDR3 sequences used genomic DNA as template. TCRdb reprocessed the reads via MiXCR and lists one record per CDR3 protein. The data contain around 200,000 distinct CDR3 sequences, around 47% of them singletons. Patients chosen for sequencing had shown CD8+CD57+ cell expansion by flow cytometry. Sequenced: sorted CD4+, CD8+, or CD8+CD57+ T cells (not recorded which) from PBMCs. Receptors originate from a human donor with aplastic anemia.

This clonotype was counted between two and nine times. The J gene is TRBJ2-7, the V gene TRBV20-1; possibly TRBD1 or TRBD2 for D (5 bases each). The germline CDR1 and CDR2 sequences are DFQATT and SNEGSKA (reference sequence). The CDR3 extends over 16 amino acids. The germline V and J ends were trimmed by 6 bases and 1 base, with 22 bases remaining between them. This CDR3 is CSAGGVGTGPSYEQYF. CDR3 DNA sequence: TGCAGTGCCGGAGGCGTAGGGACCGGCCCTTCCTACGAGCAGTACTTC.

This clonotype was recorded only once. The rearrangement uses TRBV20-1 and TRBJ2-5; D is ambiguous. The CDR3 is 14 residues long. CDR1 is DFQATT, CDR2 SNEGSKA, per germline (reference sequence). Trimming cost V 6 bases and J 1 base, with 15 bases left between them. Here the CDR3 DNA reads TGCAGTGCCCAAGAGCTGGGCAGCCAAGAGACCCAGTACTTC. As protein: CSAQELGSQETQYF.

The table lists this clonotype with a few counts. The gene calls are TRBV2 and TRBJ1-5, with a possible D match to TRBD1 (6 bases). The V end was cut by 7 bases, the J end by 4 bases, with 11 bases between. Germline V lookup: CDR1 SNHLY, CDR2 FYNNEI. This CDR3 region has 13 residues. DNA for the CDR3: TGTGCCAGCAAGAGGGACAATAATCAGCCCCAGCATTTT. This translates into CASKRDNNQPQHF.

This clonotype has only a few counts. A much larger clone lies one base from this, so it may be a read error. V and J are TRBV29-1 and TRBJ2-5; TRBD2 agrees at 7 bases. The ends lost 5 bases at V and 7 bases at J; junction bases unmatched: 16. This CDR3 is 15 amino acids long. The V gene's germline CDR1 is SQVTM and CDR2 ANQGSEA. The CDR3 spells CSVQGTVDGGRTQYF. The CDR3 DNA follows: TGCAGCGTTCAAGGGACCGTGGACGGCGGGAGGACCCAGTACTTC.

The V gene is TRBV20-1, the J gene TRBJ2-7; no clear D. CDR1 is DFQATT and CDR2 is SNEGSKA in the germline V gene (reference sequence). The V end was cut by 0 bases, the J end by 0 bases, with 21 bases between. The length of the CDR3 is 18 residues. This chain's CDR3 is CSARDLGEATRSSYEQYF. In DNA form, the CDR3 reads TGCAGTGCTAGAGATTTAGGAGAAGCGACCAGGAGCTCCTACGAGCAGTACTTC.

The gene calls are TRBV7-6 and TRBJ2-5; TRBD2 agrees at 8 bases. J was trimmed by 3 bases and V by 1 base; bases with no gene match: 10. Germline V gives CDR1 SGHVS, CDR2 FNYEAQ. The CDR3 extends over 17 amino acids. This CDR3 is CASSLGQRGGRKETQYF. CDR3 coding DNA: TGTGCCAGCAGCTTAGGACAACGGGGGGGCAGAAAAGAGACCCAGTACTTC.

Concerning this clonotype: It may be a read error: a sequence one base away is much more abundant. V is TRBV7-9 and J is TRBJ1-3; TRBD1 matches 7 bases. There are 14 residues in the CDR3. The V gene end was trimmed by 5 bases and the J gene end by 0 bases; junction bases not matched to a gene: 1. Germline values: CDR1 SEHNR, CDR2 FQNEAQ (reference sequence). CDR3 residues: CASSRDSSGNTIYF. DNA of the CDR3: TGTGCCAGCAGCCGGGACAGCTCTGGAAACACCATATATTTT. Combining the CDR3 with reference TRBV7-9 and TRBJ1-3 gives the whole variable domain DTGVSQNPRHKITKRGQNVTFRCDPISEHNRLYWYRQTLGQGPEFLTYFQNEAQLEKSRLLSDRFSAERPKGSFSTLEIQRTEQGDSAMYLCASSRDSSGNTIYFGEGSWLTVV.

This clonotype was counted only a few times. This chain uses TRBV2 with TRBJ1-5; D gene ambiguous. CDR1 is SNHLY, CDR2 FYNNEI, per germline. The germline V and J ends were trimmed by 6 bases and 0 bases, with 9 bases remaining between them. There are 14 residues in the CDR3. CDR3 in amino acids: CASRQEYSNQPQHF. DNA of the CDR3: TGTGCCAGCAGGCAAGAATATAGCAATCAGCCCCAGCATTTT.

Only a few counts were recorded for this clonotype. The chain carries TRBV28 and TRBJ1-2; D perhaps matches TRBD1 (5 bases). Germline assignment: CDR1 MDHEN and CDR2 SYDVKM. The CDR3 has 15 amino acids. Deletions cut 2 bases from V and 1 base from J, with 11 bases between. The CDR3 nucleotides are TGTGCCAGCAGTTTAATGGGGACGGTTAACTATGGCTACACCTTC. This sequence encodes CASSLMGTVNYGYTF.

This clonotype was detected many times. The rearrangement joins TRBV19 to TRBJ1-6; D remains unclear. Germline loops: CDR1 LNHDA, CDR2 SQIVND (reference sequence). The CDR3 contains 13 residues. With 5 bases removed from V and 10 bases from J, the gap between germline ends came to 12 bases. The CDR3 sequence: CASSPSLGSPLHF. The CDR3 DNA follows: TGTGCCAGTAGTCCGAGTCTGGGGTCACCCCTCCACTTT.

This clonotype was recorded at least ten times. V usage is TRBV19 and J usage is TRBJ2-2; 11 nucleotides line up with TRBD2. Per germline, CDR1 LNHDA and CDR2 SQIVND (reference sequence). Trimming removed 6 bases from V and 6 bases from J; junction bases left unmatched: 3. This CDR3 is built from 14 residues. The CDR3 nucleotides are TGTGCCAGTAGAGCTAGCGGGAGGTCCGGGGAGCTGTTTTTT. Translation gives CASRASGRSGELFF.

This clonotype occurred a few times. V and J are TRBV25-1 and TRBJ2-1; D is perhaps TRBD1 (6 bases). V gave up 3 bases and J gave up 0 bases, with 6 bases separating them. CDR3 length equals 14 residues. Germline V gives CDR1 MGHDK, CDR2 SYGVNS. DNA of the CDR3: TGTGCCAGCAGTGACAGGGGCTCCTACAATGAGCAGTTCTTC. The encoded protein is CASSDRGSYNEQFF.

The chain links TRBV12-3 or TRBV12-4 to TRBJ2-7; 11 bases align to TRBD2. The CDR3 totals 14 residues. With 7 bases clipped from V and 4 bases from J, the junction kept 6 bases outside the gene matches. The CDR3, as DNA: TGTGCCAGCATCATAGCGGGAGGGCCTTACGAGCAGTACTTC. Its protein product is CASIIAGGPYEQYF.

The rearrangement joins TRBV7-8 to TRBJ2-5, with no clear D. V was pared by 5 bases and J by 2 bases, with 9 bases between. Germline CDR1 is SGHVS and CDR2 is FQNEAQ. The CDR3 contains 13 residues. For the CDR3, the DNA is TGTGCCAGCAGCCCTCGGGCTCAAGAGACCCAGTACTTC. The encoded protein is CASSPRAQETQYF.